This TCR beta chain was identified in a study of blood T cells in healthy people across ages (dated by TCRdb to about 2015). General notes on the study: In model experiments, template switching captured about one uniquely barcoded TCR beta cDNA molecule for every two T cells. The study measured age-related changes in TCR beta repertoire diversity using deep sequencing normalized with unique cDNA molecular identifiers. To avoid experimental bias, donors of different ages were distributed randomly across sequencing lanes. Using the same blood draw, the study looked at two additional independent replicas of 1 million unique cDNA reads for two donors, one aged 18 to 29 and the other aged 80 or older. Donors were grouped into four age groups: young (average roughly 16 years), middle-aged (39), aged (roughly 62) and long-lived (approximately 78).

Donors were 39 systemically healthy Caucasian individuals from Russia aged 6 to 90 years. Each donor gave about 9.7 milliliters of peripheral blood, drawn into EDTA-treated Vacutainer tubes. Ficoll-Paque density-gradient centrifugation was used to isolate PBMCs, with at least 6.5 million per sample. Total RNA was extracted from PBMCs with Trizol reagent, with at least 5 micrograms obtained per sample. For every donor, flow cytometry on a PBMC aliquot measured the percentage of naive CD45RAhigh/CD27high T cells. The library was made by 5' RACE. Sequencing instrument: Illumina HiSeq 2500. The second PCR ran for roughly 7 to 12 cycles and used a J-beta primer mix along with a sample-barcoded 5' primer. A unique molecular identifier was introduced onto each TCR beta cDNA molecule by a template-switch 5' adaptor carrying 12 random nucleotides. At least 2.5 million CDR3-containing paired-end reads were obtained from each sample. The Mint cDNA synthesis kit, primed by a TRBC-specific oligonucleotide, was used to synthesize first-strand cDNA from all RNA. After uracil-DNA glycosylase treatment, a first 18-cycle PCR used universal primers M1SS and BC2_uni_R on all cDNA. Concerning the study's data processing: For normalization, 1 million high-quality reads were randomly selected from each sample, with every read carrying a distinct molecular identifier. Reads with shared molecular identifiers were discarded instead of being binned into consensus sequences. CDR3 identification, clonotype clustering and error correction used MiTCR with a Q25 quality threshold and the strictest error-elimination algorithm. A nonparametric unseen species model using Euler transformation provided a lower-bound estimate of total TCR beta diversity. The raw public reads went through TCRdb reprocessing: fastp at Q25, MiXCR clone calling, in-frame beta chains kept. Identical CDR3 protein sequences are pooled into one entry, listed with their most common genes and DNA. For this entry, the V and J calls and clone size follow TCRdb and not the study's own pipeline. Recorded for this sample are about 780,000 distinct CDR3 sequences; about half of them occurred a single time. Together, the top ten hold 15% to 20% of the sample.

Inclusive of the bounding cysteine and phenylalanine, the CDR3 is 16 residues long. Only CDR3 DNA remains: 48 bases, in frame from the first base. The germline V gene sets CDR1 to SGHRS and CDR2 to YFSETQ. A note on this clonotype: What antigen it recognizes has not been identified. One base away there is no much larger clone; base qualities are not given.

Overall study outcomes, separate from this receptor: Because donor CMV infection status was unknown, age-related changes in expanded clonotypes were potentially confounded. Because profiling used bulk unsorted PBMCs, naive and antigen-experienced compartments could not be compared conclusively. A strong correlation was found between observed TCR beta diversity and the percentage of naive T cells measured by flow cytometry. Compared with the aged group, the long-lived group had more naive CD4+ T cells, fewer expanded clones and increased TCR diversity, a pattern suggesting age selection. Estimates of total diversity based on one million sequenced T cells were regarded as lower bounds and as underestimates. Observed TCR beta diversity per million T cells fell roughly linearly with age, and a significant reduction was already apparent by age around 40.

The source of this sequence is a man at least 80 years old in good health. Specimen: blood. The chain is assembled from TRBV5-1 and TRBJ2-1; D gene: possibly TRBD2, on 5 matching bases. The J call may be incorrect, as the DNA end agrees better with TRBJ2-7. The bases are TGCGCCAGCAGAACCACAGCGGAGAGCTCCTACAATGAGCAGTACTTC. It translates to CASRTTAESSYNEQYF.